The sequence of this TCR beta chain was determined in a study of cytomegalovirus exposure and HLA in healthy donors. Study-level findings and limits: In a later analysis, across HLA loci, associated TCR counts were highest for DRB1, lowest for HLA-C. In vitro assays verified that three CMV-associated chains recognized CMV antigens specifically.

As concerns this clone: What it recognizes is unknown.

CDR1 and CDR2 (germline): LGHNA, YNFKEQ. The germline V and J ends were trimmed by 0 bases and 1 base, with 9 bases remaining between them. This CDR3 is built from 15 residues. 60 Vbeta and 13 Jbeta primers were used in PCR. The protocol was immunoSEQ multiplex PCR, while the TCRdb copy is restricted to in-frame clones and leaves out a portion. Of tens of thousands of clones in the sample, around nine tenths were seen once. The clonotype comes from a man aged 25-45 years in good health and CMV-seropositive. The V gene is TRBV4-2, the J gene TRBJ1-1; D gene uncertain. The specimen was PBMCs. The chain's CDR3 is CASSQDPQTNTEAFF. The DNA for the CDR3 is TGTGCCAGCAGCCAAGATCCACAGACGAACACTGAAGCTTTCTTT.